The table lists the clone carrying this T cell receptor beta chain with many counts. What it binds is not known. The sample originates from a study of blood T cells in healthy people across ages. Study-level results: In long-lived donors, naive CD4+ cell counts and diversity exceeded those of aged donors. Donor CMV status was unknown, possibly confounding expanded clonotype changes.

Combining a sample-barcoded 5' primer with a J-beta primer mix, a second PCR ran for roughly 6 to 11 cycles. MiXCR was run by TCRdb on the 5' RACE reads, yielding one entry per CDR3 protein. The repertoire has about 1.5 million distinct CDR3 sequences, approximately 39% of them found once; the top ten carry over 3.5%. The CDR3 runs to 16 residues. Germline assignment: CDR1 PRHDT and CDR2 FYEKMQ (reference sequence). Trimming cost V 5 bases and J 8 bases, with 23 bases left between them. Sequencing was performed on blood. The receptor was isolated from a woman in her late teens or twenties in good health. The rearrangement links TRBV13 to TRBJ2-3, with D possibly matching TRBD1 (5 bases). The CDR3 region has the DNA TGTGCCAGCAGCCCAATGGGATCCCCCATTAGGGGTACGCAGTATTTT. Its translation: CASSPMGSPIRGTQYF.